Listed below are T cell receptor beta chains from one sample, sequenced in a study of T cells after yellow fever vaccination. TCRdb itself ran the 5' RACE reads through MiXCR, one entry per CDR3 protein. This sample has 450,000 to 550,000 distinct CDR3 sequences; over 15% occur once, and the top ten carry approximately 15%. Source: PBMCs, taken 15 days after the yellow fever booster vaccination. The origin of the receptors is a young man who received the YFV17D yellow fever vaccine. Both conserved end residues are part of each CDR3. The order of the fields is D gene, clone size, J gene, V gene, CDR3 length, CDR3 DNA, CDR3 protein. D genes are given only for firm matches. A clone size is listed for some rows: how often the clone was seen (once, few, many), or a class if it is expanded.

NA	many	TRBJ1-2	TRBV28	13	TGTGCCAGCAGTTCCGGACAGACCTATGGCTACACCTTC	CASSSGQTYGYTF
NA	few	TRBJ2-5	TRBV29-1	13	TGCAGCCTCCTTTGGGGCGGGAAAGAGACCCAGTACTTC	CSLLWGGKETQYF
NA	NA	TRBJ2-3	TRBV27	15	TGTGCCAGCAGTTTTGGGCTGGGGATCACAGATACGCAGTATTTT	CASSFGLGITDTQYF
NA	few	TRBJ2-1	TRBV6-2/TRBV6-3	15	TGTGCCAGCAGTTACTCGAGCCCTTCCTACAATGAGCAGTTCTTC	CASSYSSPSYNEQFF
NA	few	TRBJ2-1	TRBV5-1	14	TGCGCCAGCAGCGTTACCGGGGCCGGGAATGAGCAGTTCTTC	CASSVTGAGNEQFF
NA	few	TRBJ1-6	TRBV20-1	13	TGCAGTGCTAGAGATCCCGGGAATTCACCCCTCCACTTT	CSARDPGNSPLHF
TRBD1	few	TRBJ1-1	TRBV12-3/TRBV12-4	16	TGTGCCAGCAGTTTAGTGTGGGACAGGGGGCAAACTGAAGCTTTCTTT	CASSLVWDRGQTEAFF
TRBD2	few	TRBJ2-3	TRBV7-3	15	TGTGCCCCGAAGCAGGAGCGGGGAAACACAGATACGCAGTATTTT	CAPKQERGNTDTQYF
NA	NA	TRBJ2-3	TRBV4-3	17	TGCGCCAGCAGCCAAGAAACCGATTCTCTTGTAGGCGATACGCAGTATTTT	CASSQETDSLVGDTQYF
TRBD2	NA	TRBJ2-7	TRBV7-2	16	TGTGCCAGCAGCTTAGAGAAGCGGGAGGCCTACTACGAGCAGTACTTC	CASSLEKREAYYEQYF
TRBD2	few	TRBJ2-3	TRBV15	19	TGTGCCACCAGCAAAAAATTGGTCGTAGCGGGAGGTTCCACAGATACGCAGTATTTT	CATSKKLVVAGGSTDTQYF
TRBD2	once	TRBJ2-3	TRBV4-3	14	TGCGCCAGCAGCACCCGACTAGCGGGAGAAACGCAGTATTTT	CASSTRLAGETQYF
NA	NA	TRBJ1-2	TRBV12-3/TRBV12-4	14	TGTGCCAGCAGTGAAACCCTCCGGGGGGGTGGCTACACCTTC	CASSETLRGGGYTF
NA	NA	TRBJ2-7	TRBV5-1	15	TGCGCCAGCAGCTTGGGGGGGACTTTCTCCTACGAGCAGTACTTC	CASSLGGTFSYEQYF
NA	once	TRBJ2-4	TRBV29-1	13	TGCAGCGTTGTGATAGGGTACGGCGGCATTCAGTACTTC	CSVVIGYGGIQYF
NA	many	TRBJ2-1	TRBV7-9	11	TGTGCCAGCAGCTGGGACGGCGAGCAGTTCTTC	CASSWDGEQFF
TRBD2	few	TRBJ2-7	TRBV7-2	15	TGTGCCAGCAGCTCAGTAGCGGGATTTTCCTACGAGCAGTACTTC	CASSSVAGFSYEQYF
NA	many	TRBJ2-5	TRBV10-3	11	TGTGCCATCAGTGTATCGGAGACCCAGTACTTC	CAISVSETQYF
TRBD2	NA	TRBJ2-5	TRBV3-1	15	TGTGCCAGCAGCTATCCTAGCGGGAACCAAGAGACCCAGTACTTC	CASSYPSGNQETQYF
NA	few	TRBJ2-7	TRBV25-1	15	TGTGCCAGCAGTGAGGGGGGCCGGGGCCCCTACGAGCAGTACTTC	CASSEGGRGPYEQYF
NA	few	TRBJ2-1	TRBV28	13	TGTGCCAGTCTAGAAAGCTCCTACAATGAGCAGTTCTTC	CASLESSYNEQFF
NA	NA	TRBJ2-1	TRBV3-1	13	TGTGCCAGCAGCAAATACCGGGACGGCGAGCAGTTCTTC	CASSKYRDGEQFF
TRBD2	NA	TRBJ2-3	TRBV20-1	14	TGCAGTGCTCCACCGGCGCGGGAGGGAGATACGCAGTATTTT	CSAPPAREGDTQYF
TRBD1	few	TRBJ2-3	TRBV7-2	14	TGTGCCAGCCACCAGGACAGGCTCACAGATACGCAGTATTTT	CASHQDRLTDTQYF
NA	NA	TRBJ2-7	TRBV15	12	TGTGCCACCAGCAGAGAGGGGCTCGAGCAGTACTTC	CATSREGLEQYF
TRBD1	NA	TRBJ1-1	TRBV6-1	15	TGTGCCAGCAGTACAAACAGGGGAGGAGGCACTGAAGCTTTCTTT	CASSTNRGGGTEAFF
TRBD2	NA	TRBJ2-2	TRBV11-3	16	TGTGCCAGCAGCCCCTCTAGCGGGTCCTTATTCGGGGAGCTGTTTTTT	CASSPSSGSLFGELFF
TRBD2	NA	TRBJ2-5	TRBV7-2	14	TGTGCCAGCAGCTCAGTAGCGGGAGGCGAGACCCAGTACTTC	CASSSVAGGETQYF
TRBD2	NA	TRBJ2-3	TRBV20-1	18	TGCAGTGCTCCCGCGTGGGGGATTCTGGCGGGAGGCGCAGATACGCAGTATTTT	CSAPAWGILAGGADTQYF
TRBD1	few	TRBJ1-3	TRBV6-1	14	TGTGCCAGCAGGGATGACAGGGACGGAAACACCATATATTTT	CASRDDRDGNTIYF
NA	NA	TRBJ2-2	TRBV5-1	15	TGCGCCAGCAGCTTCCAGATGTACAACACCGGGGAGCTGTTTTTT	CASSFQMYNTGELFF
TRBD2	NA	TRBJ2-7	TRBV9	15	TGTGCCAGCAGCGCTAATCCGGGAGGAGTGAACGAGCAGTACTTC	CASSANPGGVNEQYF
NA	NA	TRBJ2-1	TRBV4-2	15	TGTGCCAGCAGCCAAGATTCTATAAGGCAGCAGTGGCAGTTCTTC	CASSQDSIRQQWQFF
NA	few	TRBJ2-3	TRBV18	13	TGTGCCAGCTCACCAAGTTCAAAGGATACGCAGTATTTT	CASSPSSKDTQYF
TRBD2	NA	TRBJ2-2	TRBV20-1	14	TGCAGTGCGAGATCGGGGGGATACACCGGGGAGCTGTTTTTT	CSARSGGYTGELFF
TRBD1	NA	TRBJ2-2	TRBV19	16	TGTGCCAGTAGTATACAACAGGGGGTTAACACCGGGGAGCTGTTTTTT	CASSIQQGVNTGELFF
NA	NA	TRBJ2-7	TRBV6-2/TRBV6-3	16	TGTGCCAGCAGTTACCGCCCCGGGGGTCTACCCTACGAGCAGTACTTC	CASSYRPGGLPYEQYF
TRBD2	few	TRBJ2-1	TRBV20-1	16	TGCAGTGCCCGAGGCCCTAGCGGGAGTAGCTACAATGAGCAGTTCTTC	CSARGPSGSSYNEQFF
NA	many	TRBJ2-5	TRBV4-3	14	TGCGCCAGCAGCCAAGATTACGGACAAGAGACCCAGTACTTC	CASSQDYGQETQYF
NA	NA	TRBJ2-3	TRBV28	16	TGTGCCAGCAGCTCTGGTGGGGGCTATAGCACAGATACGCAGTATTTT	CASSSGGGYSTDTQYF
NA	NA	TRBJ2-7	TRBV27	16	TGTGCCAGCAGTACCCAGGGGGCGGGAGCCCCCTACGAGCAGTACTTC	CASSTQGAGAPYEQYF
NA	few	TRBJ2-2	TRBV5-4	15	TGTGCCAGCAGCTTGGCCCCAGGGTTCCCCGGGGAGCTGTTTTTT	CASSLAPGFPGELFF
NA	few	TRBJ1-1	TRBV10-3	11	TGTGCCACCGCCGACGGACCAGAAGCTTTCTTT	CATADGPEAFF
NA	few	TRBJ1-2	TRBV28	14	TGTGCCAGCAGTTTACTCGGAGTAAACTATGGCTACACCTTC	CASSLLGVNYGYTF
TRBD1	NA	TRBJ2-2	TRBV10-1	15	TGCGCCAGCAGTGAGACAGGGGGAAACACCGGGGAGCTGTTTTTT	CASSETGGNTGELFF
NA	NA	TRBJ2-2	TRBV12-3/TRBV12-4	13	TGTGCCAGCAGTCCTACAGTCACCGGGGAGCTGTTTTTT	CASSPTVTGELFF
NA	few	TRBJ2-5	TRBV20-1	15	TGCAGTGCTAGAGATAGCGGTGGGTACCAAGAGACCCAGTACTTC	CSARDSGGYQETQYF
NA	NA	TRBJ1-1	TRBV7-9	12	TGTGCCTCCAGCTGGGTGAACACTGAAGCTTTCTTT	CASSWVNTEAFF
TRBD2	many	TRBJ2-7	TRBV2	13	TGTGCCAGCAGCGGGGGGAAGGCCTACGAGCAGTACTTC	CASSGGKAYEQYF
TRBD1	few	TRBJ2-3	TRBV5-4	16	TGTGCCAGCAGCCGAGACAGGGAACGGATCACAGATACGCAGTATTTT	CASSRDRERITDTQYF
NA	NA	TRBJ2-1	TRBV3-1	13	TGTGCCAGCAGCCAAGAGCCCCTCGGTGAGCAGTTCTTC	CASSQEPLGEQFF
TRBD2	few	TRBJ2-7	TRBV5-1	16	TGCGCCAGCAGGGCCTCAGGACTAGCGGGACTCGGCGAGCAGTACTTC	CASRASGLAGLGEQYF
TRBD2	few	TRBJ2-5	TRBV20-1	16	TGCAGTGCTAGAGATCTCCGGGAGGTCGTCCAAGAGACCCAGTACTTC	CSARDLREVVQETQYF
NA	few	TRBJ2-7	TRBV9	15	TGTGCCAGCAGCGTGGGGGCGGACCGGTTCTACGAGCAGTACTTC	CASSVGADRFYEQYF
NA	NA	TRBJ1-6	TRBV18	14	TGTGCCAGCTCACCACAGGGAATGGAATCACCCCTCCACTTT	CASSPQGMESPLHF
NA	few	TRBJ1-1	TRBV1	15	TGCACCAGCAGCCAAAAAGCGGACAGGGAGACTGAAGCTTTCTTT	CTSSQKADRETEAFF
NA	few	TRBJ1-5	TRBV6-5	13	TGTGCCAGCAGTTCCCGGGACAATCAGCCCCAGCATTTT	CASSSRDNQPQHF